These 10 T cell receptor beta chains originate from one sample sequenced in a study of T cell repertoires in cytomegalovirus infection. TCRdb recomputed calls from the reads with MiXCR, one row per CDR3 protein. Of around 310,000 distinct CDR3 sequences in the sample, under 20% were seen once. Input material: PBMCs. The source of these receptors is a human donor in good health (CMV status not recorded). Some clones in this sample may be carry-over from other donors' samples.

This clonotype appeared a few times. One end of the junction varies from germline; a read error may be responsible. This chain joins TRBV6-1 and TRBJ1-6; 9 nucleotides align to TRBD1. Germline CDR1 and CDR2: MNHNS and SASEGT. This CDR3 is built from 15 residues. CDR3 DNA: TGTGCCAGCAGCGAAGGGACAGGGAATAATTCACCCCTCCACTTT. This sequence encodes CASSEGTGNNSPLHF.

The chain combines TRBV4-2 with TRBJ2-6; the D gene is possibly TRBD2 (6 bases). With 0 bases removed from V and 0 bases from J, the gap between germline ends came to 9 bases. This CDR3 is built from 17 residues. Germline CDR1 reads LGHNA; CDR2 reads YNFKEQ. CDR3 DNA: TGTGCCAGCAGCCAAGAAGGCGGGGCCTCTGGGGCCAACGTCCTGACTTTC. It is translated as CASSQEGGASGANVLTF.

A few counts support this clonotype. V and J are TRBV4-1 and TRBJ2-2, with D perhaps matching TRBD1 (5 bases). V was cut by 4 bases and J by 2 bases, with 17 bases left in between. Germline loops: CDR1 MGHRA, CDR2 YSYEKL. The length of the CDR3 is 17 residues. The DNA for the CDR3 is TGCGCCAGCAGCCGGATTGCCCGCAGGGATAACACCGGGGAGCTGTTTTTT. Its protein is CASSRIARRDNTGELFF.

Many counts were recorded for this clonotype. The CDR3: CASSYLEAGGYNEQFF. The CDR3 nucleotides read TGTGCCAGCAGTTATCTAGAGGCGGGGGGTTACAATGAGCAGTTCTTC. The J gene is TRBJ2-1, the V gene TRBV6-2 or TRBV6-3, with 8 bases fitting TRBD2. The germline gives CDR1 MNHEY, CDR2 SVGEGT. The CDR3 spans 16 residues. With 3 bases clipped from V and 4 bases from J, the junction kept 8 bases outside the gene matches.

The chain recombines TRBV5-4 with TRBJ2-3; no definite D call. Per the germline V gene, CDR1 is SGHNT and CDR2 is YYREEE (reference sequence). Trimming removed 0 bases at V and 10 bases at J, with 9 bases between. The CDR3 consists of 12 residues. This CDR3 is CASSLESHPQYF. The CDR3 coding sequence is TGTGCCAGCAGCTTGGAATCCCACCCGCAGTATTTT.

This clonotype turned up a few times. The chain has TRBV29-1 and TRBJ1-2; D gene unclear. The CDR3 length is 13 residues. Trimming took 3 bases from V and 7 from J, leaving 15 bases between them. The germline CDR1 and CDR2 sequences are SQVTM and ANQGSEA. CDR3 sequence reads: CSVEVVAAGGYTF. The CDR3 DNA reads TGCAGCGTTGAGGTAGTTGCGGCGGGTGGCTACACCTTC. The whole variable domain, remainder taken from reference TRBV29-1 and TRBJ1-2, is SAVISQKPSRDICQRGTSLTIQCQVDSQVTMMFWYRQQPGQSLTLIATANQGSEATYESGFVIDKFPISRPNLTFSTLTVSNMSPEDSSIYLCSVEVVAAGGYTFGSGTRLTVV.

This clonotype was seen ten or more times. CDR3 nucleotide sequence: TGTGCCAGCAGCTTAAGTACAGATACGCAGTATTTT. Translating it yields CASSLSTDTQYF. J is TRBJ2-3 and V is TRBV12-3 or TRBV12-4, with D hard to call. The V end lost 6 bases, the J end lost 3 bases, and 7 bases lay between the germline ends. The CDR3 totals 12 residues.

This clonotype was seen a few times. The chain's CDR3 is CASSGGAMNEQFF. Written as DNA, the CDR3 is TGTGCCAGCAGTGGGGGGGCTATGAATGAGCAGTTCTTC. This rearrangement joins TRBV6-2 or TRBV6-3 to TRBJ2-1, with D possibly being TRBD2 (7 bases). With 5 bases removed from V and 7 bases from J, the gap between germline ends came to 12 bases. The V gene's germline CDR1 is MNHEY and CDR2 SVGEGT. CDR3 length equals 13 residues.

The chain links TRBV19 to TRBJ2-2, with a possible D match to TRBD1 (6 bases). CDR3 length: 14 amino acids. V gave up 3 bases and J gave up 6 bases, with 11 bases separating them. In germline, CDR1 is LNHDA, CDR2 SQIVND (reference sequence). Here the CDR3 DNA reads TGTGCCAGTAGTATCGAACAGGGTGCCGGGGAGCTGTTTTTT. Its translation: CASSIEQGAGELFF.

In this sample, this clonotype turned up a few times. For the CDR3, the DNA is TGTGCCAGTAGTAGTGGGGTGGCGAACACTGAAGCTTTCTTT. It specifies CASSSGVANTEAFF. The chain links TRBV19 to TRBJ1-1; unclear D gene. Deletions cut 4 bases from V and 1 base from J, with 10 bases between. The CDR3 runs 14 residues. Germline CDR1 and CDR2: LNHDA and SQIVND (reference sequence).